This T cell receptor (beta chain) originates from a study of shared clonotypes between healthy human individuals. Using immunoSEQ multiplex PCR, the repertoire was profiled, and TCRdb retains in-frame clones only, with some absent. The data show about 2.1 million clones, approximately 94% seen once. CDR1 and CDR2 from the germline V gene are SGHDT and YYEEEE. With V trimmed by 0 bases and J by 2 bases, 11 bases remained unmatched. CDR3 length: 18 residues. CD45RO-negative cells were positively selected for CCR7, leaving out terminally differentiated effector memory CD45RA+ cells. The source material was naive CD8+ T cells from PBMCs. V gene TRBV5-6 combines with J gene TRBJ2-7; 10 bases align to TRBD2. This TCR came from a young man in good health. Some clones in this sample may be carry-over from other donors' samples. The CDR3 reads CASSLALLAGHNTYEQYF. The CDR3 DNA sequence: TGTGCCAGCAGCTTGGCCTTACTAGCGGGACACAATACCTACGAGCAGTACTTC. The variable domain in full, with the rest retrieved from reference TRBV5-6 and TRBJ2-7, is DAGVTQSPTHLIKTRGQQVTLRCSPKSGHDTVSWYQQALGQGPQFIFQYYEEEERQRGNFPDRFSGHQFPNYSSELNVNALLLGDSALYLCASSLALLAGHNTYEQYFGPGTRLTVT.